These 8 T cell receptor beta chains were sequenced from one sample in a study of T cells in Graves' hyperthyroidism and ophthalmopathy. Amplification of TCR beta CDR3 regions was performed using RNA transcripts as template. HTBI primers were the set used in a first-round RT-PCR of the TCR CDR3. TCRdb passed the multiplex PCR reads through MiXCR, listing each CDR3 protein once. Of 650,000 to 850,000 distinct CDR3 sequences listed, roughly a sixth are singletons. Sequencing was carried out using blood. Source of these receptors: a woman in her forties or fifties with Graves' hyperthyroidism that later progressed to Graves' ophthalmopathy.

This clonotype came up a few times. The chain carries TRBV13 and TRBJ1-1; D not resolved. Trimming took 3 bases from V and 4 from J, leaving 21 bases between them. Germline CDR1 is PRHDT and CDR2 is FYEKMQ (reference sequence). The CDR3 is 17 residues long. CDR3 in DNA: TGTGCCAGCAGCTTTCGCCGTGGCCCCCAGTGGGCCACTGAAGCTTTCTTT. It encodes CASSFRRGPQWATEAFF.

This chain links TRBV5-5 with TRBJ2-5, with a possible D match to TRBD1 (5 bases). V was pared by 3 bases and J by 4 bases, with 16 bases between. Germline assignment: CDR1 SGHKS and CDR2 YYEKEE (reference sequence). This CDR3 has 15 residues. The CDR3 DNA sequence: TGTGCCAGCAGCTCCGCCACCCAGGGAAGAGAGACCCAGTACTTC. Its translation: CASSSATQGRETQYF.

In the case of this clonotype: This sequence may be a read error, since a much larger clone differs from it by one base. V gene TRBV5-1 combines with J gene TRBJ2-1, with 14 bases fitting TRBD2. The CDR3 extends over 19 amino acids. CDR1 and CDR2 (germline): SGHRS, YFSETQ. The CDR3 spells CASSPSWGLAGDSYNEQSF. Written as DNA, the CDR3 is TGCGCCAGCAGCCCCTCATGGGGACTAGCGGGGGACTCCTACAATGAGCAGTCCTTC.

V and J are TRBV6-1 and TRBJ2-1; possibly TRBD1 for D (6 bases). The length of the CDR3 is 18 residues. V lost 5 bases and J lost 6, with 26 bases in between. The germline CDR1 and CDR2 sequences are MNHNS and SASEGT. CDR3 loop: CASSTPRIQGLVRNEQFF. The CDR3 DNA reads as TGTGCCAGCAGTACTCCCCGGATACAGGGTTTGGTACGCAATGAGCAGTTCTTC.

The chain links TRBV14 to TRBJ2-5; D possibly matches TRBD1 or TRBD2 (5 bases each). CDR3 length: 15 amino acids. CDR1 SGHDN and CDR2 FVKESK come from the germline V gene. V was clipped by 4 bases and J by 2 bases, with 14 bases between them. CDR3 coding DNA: TGTGCCAGCAGCCGGGGACGGCCCCTTCAAGAGACCCAGTACTTC. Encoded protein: CASSRGRPLQETQYF.

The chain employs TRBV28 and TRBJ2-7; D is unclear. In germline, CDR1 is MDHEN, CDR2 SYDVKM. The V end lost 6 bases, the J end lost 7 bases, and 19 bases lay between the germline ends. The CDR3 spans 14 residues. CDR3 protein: CASSPIMGVREQYF. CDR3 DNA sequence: TGTGCCAGCAGCCCCATCATGGGCGTGAGGGAGCAGTACTTC.

In nucleotides, the CDR3 is TGTGCCAGCAGCGTAGATTCCTCAAATGAGCAGTTCTTC. This gives the protein CASSVDSSNEQFF. The J gene is TRBJ2-1, the V gene TRBV9; no definite D call. The CDR3 loop spans 13 amino acids. CDR1 and CDR2 (germline): SGDLS, YYNGEE. V lost 0 bases, J lost 7 bases, and 8 bases lay in between.

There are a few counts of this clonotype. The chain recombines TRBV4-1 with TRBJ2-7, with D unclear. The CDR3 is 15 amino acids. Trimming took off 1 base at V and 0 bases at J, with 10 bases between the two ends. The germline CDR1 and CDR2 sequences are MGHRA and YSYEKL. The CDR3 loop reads CASSQVPGSSYEQYF. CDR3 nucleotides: TGCGCCAGCAGCCAAGTCCCGGGTAGCTCCTACGAGCAGTACTTC.